This T cell receptor beta chain was found in a study of T cell changes during pregnancy in multiple sclerosis. Assay: immunoSEQ multiplex PCR; the TCRdb copy retains only in-frame clones and omits some. This table has some 20,000 clones, roughly nine tenths appearing once. The receptor was derived from a female donor in good health, enrolled as a control in a pregnancy study. The material sequenced was CD4+ T cells from peripheral blood mononuclear cells, taken in the third trimester of pregnancy.

CDR3 nucleotides: TGTGCCAGCAGTAGTAGCGGGGGGCTAGGAGAGACCCAGTACTTC. Translating gives CASSSSGGLGETQYF. The chain couples TRBV7-7 to TRBJ2-5; 10 bases map to TRBD2. Germline V gene sequence: CDR1 SSHAT, CDR2 FNYEAQ (reference sequence). The CDR3 is made up of 15 amino acids. The junction had 8 bases not matched to a gene; V was cut back by 6 bases and J by 4 bases.